What follows is one T cell receptor beta chain and its context. The antigen is unknown. The source of the sample is a study of cytomegalovirus exposure and HLA in healthy donors. Findings and limits, study-wide: Associated with cytomegalovirus, according to the listing, were some 180 TCR beta chains. It was found in a later analysis that first-cohort TCR clusters tended to co-occur in the 90 to 150 validation repertoires. Confirmation in vitro established that a few CMV-associated chains were specific for CMV antigens.

Repertoires were generated with immunoSEQ multiplex PCR, while TCRdb's copy carries only in-frame clones and drops some. This table holds 200,000 to 250,000 clones, roughly 80% found once. The germline CDR1 and CDR2 sequences are SGHTA and FQGTGA. This CDR3 comprises 15 residues. The germline V and J ends were trimmed by 2 bases and 8 bases, with 16 bases remaining between them. The sequenced sample consisted of PBMCs. The origin of this receptor is a woman in her late teens or twenties in good health and CMV-seronegative. V and J are TRBV7-3 and TRBJ2-1; D gene ambiguous. CDR3 in amino acids: CASSLGLSSRDEQFF. CDR3 sequence (DNA): TGTGCCAGCAGCTTAGGTCTGTCCAGTAGGGATGAGCAGTTCTTC.